This T cell receptor (beta chain) derives from a study of T-cell memory formation after mild COVID-19. This clonotype appeared many times. Germline lookup yields CDR1 SNHLY and CDR2 FYNNEI. The CDR3 runs to 16 residues. Trimming took 5 bases from V and 0 from J, leaving 14 bases between them. TCRdb recomputed calls from the 5' RACE reads with MiXCR, one row per CDR3 protein. The table includes about 29,000 distinct CDR3 sequences, around 10% detected once. The TCR comes from an adult woman who had mild COVID-19 (a few samples of this study predate the infection). Cell type and time point are not known. The material sequenced was PBMCs or a T cell subset sorted from them (not recorded which). This rearrangement joins TRBV2 to TRBJ2-1, with D possibly matching TRBD2 (5 bases). This CDR3 reads CASSRNIASSYNEQFF. The CDR3 nucleotides read TGTGCCAGCAGTCGAAATATAGCGTCCTCCTACAATGAGCAGTTCTTC.